These 30 T cell receptor beta chains were all obtained from the same sample, sequenced in a study of blood T cell repertoires in COVID-19. Repertoires were generated with immunoSEQ multiplex PCR, while TCRdb's copy carries only in-frame clones and drops some. Of under 250,000 clones listed, 88% are singletons. Specimen: peripheral blood. The receptors stem from a man older than 75 with acute or convalescent COVID-19.

The rearrangement links TRBV2 to TRBJ2-7, with 8 bases fitting TRBD1. The CDR3 loop spans 15 amino acids. V lost 7 bases, J lost 3 bases, and 11 bases stayed unmatched. CDR1 is SNHLY and CDR2 is FYNNEI in the germline V gene. CDR3 protein: CASKEQGVSLYEQYF. In nucleotides, the CDR3 is TGTGCCAGCAAAGAACAGGGGGTCTCCCTCTACGAGCAGTACTTC.

This rearrangement joins TRBV7-8 to TRBJ2-2, with TRBD2 matching 11 bases. In germline, CDR1 is SGHVS, CDR2 FQNEAQ. The CDR3 runs to 18 residues. The ends lost 1 base at V and 4 bases at J; junction bases unmatched: 8. CDR3 amino acids: CASSLGSGGARGTGELFF. The CDR3, as DNA: TGTGCCAGCAGCTTAGGTAGCGGGGGGGCTCGCGGCACCGGGGAGCTGTTTTTT.

The chain joins TRBV3-1 (or the pseudogene TRBV3-2) to TRBJ2-3; 7 nucleotides agree with TRBD2. Germline CDR1 is LGHDT and CDR2 is YNNKEL (reference sequence). V lost 4 bases and J lost 5; bases outside the gene matches: 9. This CDR3 contains 15 residues. The CDR3 region is CASSPRFASGDTQYF. CDR3 nucleotides: TGTGCCAGCAGCCCCCGGTTCGCTAGCGGAGATACGCAGTATTTT.

The chain uses TRBV5-1 and TRBJ1-6, with D possibly TRBD1 on 6 matching bases. Germline CDR1 reads SGHRS; CDR2 reads YFSETQ. Trimming removed 5 bases from V and 0 bases from J, with 12 bases in between. CDR3 length equals 16 residues. This chain's CDR3 is CASRRTDGSYNSPLHF. The CDR3 DNA is TGCGCCAGCAGAAGGACAGACGGCTCCTATAATTCACCCCTCCACTTT.

V usage is TRBV18 and J usage is TRBJ1-2; D is possibly TRBD1 (5 bases). Germline loops: CDR1 KGHSH, CDR2 LQKENI. The CDR3 runs to 15 residues. Trimming left V 3 bases short and J 4 bases short, with 15 bases between. The CDR3 region has the DNA TGTGCCAGCTCACCGATAGAAGGGGACTTCTATGGCTACACCTTC. Its protein product is CASSPIEGDFYGYTF.

This clone appeared once. V and J are TRBV3-1 (or the pseudogene TRBV3-2) and TRBJ1-2, with TRBD1 identical over 8 bases. V was clipped by 1 base and J by 4 bases; unmatched bases: 5. The CDR3 is made up of 15 amino acids. Germline CDR1 LGHDT, CDR2 YNNKEL (reference sequence). CDR3 loop: CASSQATGQVYGYTF. In DNA, the CDR3 is TGTGCCAGCAGCCAAGCTACGGGACAGGTCTATGGCTACACCTTC.

The genes are TRBV10-3 and TRBJ1-2; the D gene is possibly TRBD1 (5 bases). The V gene lost 2 bases and the J gene lost 2 bases, with 6 bases spanning the gap. CDR3 length equals 13 residues. Germline V gives CDR1 ENHRY, CDR2 SYGVKD. CDR3 region: CAISEDRNYGYTF. The CDR3 nucleotides are TGTGCCATCAGTGAGGACAGAAACTATGGCTACACCTTC.

This clone came up once. V usage is TRBV5-6 and J usage is TRBJ1-5; the D is unclear. The CDR3 is 12 residues long. In germline, CDR1 is SGHDT, CDR2 YYEEEE. V lost 3 bases and J 13 bases, leaving 14 bases between the germline ends. CDR3 nucleotides: TGTGCCAGCAGCTACGGCCGGGGTCAGCAGCATTTT. Protein: CASSYGRGQQHF.

The gene calls are TRBV27 and TRBJ2-1, with D possibly TRBD2 on 6 matching bases. The CDR3 loop spans 20 amino acids. Germline lookup yields CDR1 MNHEY and CDR2 SMNVEV (reference sequence). V lost 8 bases to trimming and J lost 0 bases, with 29 bases between them. The CDR3: CASAWLGVGLPGSSYNEQFF. CDR3 DNA: TGTGCCAGCGCGTGGCTCGGGGTAGGCCTACCCGGGAGCTCCTACAATGAGCAGTTCTTC.

The sample holds a few counts of this clone. The CDR3 nucleotides are TGTGCCAGCTCACCGTTGCAGGGTAGGGATAACTATGGCTACACCTTC. The encoded protein is CASSPLQGRDNYGYTF. The chain recombines TRBV18 with TRBJ1-2; weak D call: TRBD1 (5 bases). The length of the CDR3 is 16 residues. V was clipped by 3 bases and J by 1 base, with 15 bases between them. Germline CDR1 is KGHSH and CDR2 is LQKENI.

V and J are TRBV6-1 and TRBJ1-2; D remains ambiguous. This CDR3 spans 14 amino acids. V shed 3 bases and J shed 4 bases, with 12 bases lying between them. From germline, CDR1 is MNHNS and CDR2 SASEGT. CDR3 sequence: CASSESGNIYGYTF. The CDR3 region has the DNA TGTGCCAGCAGTGAGTCAGGTAACATCTATGGCTACACCTTC.

In this sample, this clone turned up a few times. V usage is TRBV11-3 and J usage is TRBJ1-5, with D perhaps matching TRBD1 (5 bases). V was pared by 0 bases and J by 3 bases, with 9 bases between. CDR3 size: 15 residues. Germline loops: CDR1 SGHNT, CDR2 YENEEA. DNA of the CDR3: TGTGCCAGCAGCTTAGAGGGAGGGGTCAATCAGCCCCAGCATTTT. It yields the protein CASSLEGGVNQPQHF.

V gene TRBV5-5 combines with J gene TRBJ1-1; 7 nucleotides agree with TRBD1. From germline, CDR1 is SGHKS and CDR2 YYEKEE (reference sequence). J lost 7 bases, V lost 3 bases, and 9 bases had no gene match. The CDR3 runs 14 residues. CDR3 bases: TGTGCCAGCAGCTCGGGACAGTTAAACGGTGAAGCTTTCTTT. This gives the protein CASSSGQLNGEAFF.

This CDR3 reads CASSLVGTEAFF. CDR3 nucleotide sequence: TGTGCCAGCAGCTTAGTCGGCACTGAAGCTTTCTTT. The V gene is TRBV13, the J gene TRBJ1-1; D unclear. The germline V and J ends were trimmed by 1 base and 4 bases, with 4 bases remaining between them. The length of the CDR3 is 12 residues. Germline CDR1 reads PRHDT; CDR2 reads FYEKMQ (reference sequence). Full variable domain (remainder filled in from reference TRBV13 and TRBJ1-1): AAGVIQSPRHLIKEKRETATLKCYPIPRHDTVYWYQQGPGQDPQFLISFYEKMQSDKGSIPDRFSAQQFSDYHSELNMSSLELGDSALYFCASSLVGTEAFFGQGTRLTVV.

On this clone: Other DNA sequences in the same sample also yield this CDR3. The rearrangement joins TRBV19 to TRBJ2-7; D remains unclear. The CDR3 contains 13 residues. Germline V CDR1 and CDR2: LNHDA, SQIVND (reference sequence). The ends were cut back, 2 bases at V and 1 base at J, with 6 bases in the middle. CDR3 nucleotides: TGTGCCAGTAGTATACAGTCATCCTACGAGCAGTACTTC. This codes for CASSIQSSYEQYF. Full variable domain (missing parts from reference TRBV19 and TRBJ2-7): DGGITQSPKYLFRKEGQNVTLSCEQNLNHDAMYWYRQDPGQGLRLIYYSQIVNDFQKGDIAEGYSVSREKKESFPLTVTSAQKNPTAFYLCASSIQSSYEQYFGPGTRLTVT.

V and J are TRBV6-5 and TRBJ2-1; tentatively, D is TRBD2 (6 bases). This CDR3 is built from 15 residues. Germline lookup yields CDR1 MNHEY and CDR2 SVGAGI. V was shortened by 5 bases and J by 6 bases, with 17 bases between the two germline ends. This CDR3 is CASSTGDWGSNEQFF. Here the CDR3 DNA reads TGTGCCAGCAGTACTGGGGACTGGGGCTCCAATGAGCAGTTCTTC.

The chain has TRBV2 and TRBJ1-2; 10 bases are a match to TRBD1. The germline gives CDR1 SNHLY, CDR2 FYNNEI. V dropped 5 bases and J dropped 0; count of bases not matched to a gene: 3. The length of the CDR3 is 15 residues. In DNA, the CDR3 is TGTGCCAGCAGTTCTGGGACAGGGGCTAACTATGGCTACACCTTC. Amino acids: CASSSGTGANYGYTF.

This clone has just a few counts. This chain connects TRBV13 to TRBJ2-3; 12 nucleotides match TRBD2. The CDR3 runs 17 residues. Trimming took 5 bases from V and 1 from J; bases not matched to a gene: 7. The germline V gene has CDR1 PRHDT and CDR2 FYEKMQ (reference sequence). This chain's CDR3 is CASSTRTSGDGTDTQYF. The CDR3 nucleotides are TGTGCCAGCAGCACCCGGACTAGCGGGGACGGCACAGATACGCAGTATTTT.

The V and J genes are TRBV10-3 and TRBJ2-7; 7 bases are shared with TRBD1. This CDR3 is 16 amino acids long. Trimming took 2 bases from V and 2 from J; bases not matched to a gene: 9. Germline V lookup: CDR1 ENHRY, CDR2 SYGVKD. Written as DNA, the CDR3 is TGTGCCATCAGTGAGGGGTACAGGGGTTCTACCTACGAGCAGTACTTC. It codes for CAISEGYRGSTYEQYF.

The rearrangement joins TRBV19 to TRBJ1-5; D is unclear. The CDR3 sequence is 16 residues long. Trimming pared 7 bases from V and 1 base from J, leaving 17 bases between. Germline assignment: CDR1 LNHDA and CDR2 SQIVND (reference sequence). CDR3 loop: CASTPFPMSSNQPQHF. The CDR3 DNA sequence: TGTGCCAGTACCCCATTTCCCATGTCCAGCAATCAGCCCCAGCATTTT.

The chain carries TRBV9 and TRBJ2-1; possible D gene TRBD1, 5 bases. Germline CDR1 reads SGDLS; CDR2 reads YYNGEE. The ends were cut back, 0 bases at V and 2 bases at J, with 15 bases in the middle. CDR3 length equals 17 residues. The CDR3: CASSVAQGIGAYNEQFF. Written as DNA, the CDR3 is TGTGCCAGCAGCGTAGCTCAGGGAATCGGAGCCTACAATGAGCAGTTCTTC.

Worth noting for this clone: The same CDR3 arises from other DNA sequences in this sample as well. The chain joins TRBV19 to TRBJ1-4, with 7 bases fitting TRBD1. CDR1 is LNHDA, CDR2 SQIVND, per germline (reference sequence). The CDR3 has 15 amino acids. V was pared by 7 bases and J by 0 bases, with 5 bases of the junction left unmatched. The CDR3 protein is CASTPQGATNEKLFF. CDR3 coding DNA: TGTGCCAGTACCCCGCAGGGGGCAACTAATGAAAAACTGTTTTTT.

The rearrangement links TRBV4-1 to TRBJ2-1; D possibly corresponds to TRBD2 (7 bases). The CDR3 contains 14 residues. From germline, CDR1 is MGHRA and CDR2 YSYEKL. The ends were cut back, 2 bases at V and 7 bases at J, with 12 bases in the middle. The CDR3 DNA reads as TGCGCCAGCAGCCAAAGGGGGGGGTGGAATGAGCAGTTCTTC. Translation gives CASSQRGGWNEQFF.

The chain has TRBV5-1 and TRBJ1-5; 7 nucleotides line up with TRBD1. V lost 2 bases to trimming and J lost 2 bases; unmatched junction nucleotides: 7. Germline values: CDR1 SGHRS, CDR2 YFSETQ. The CDR3 totals 16 residues. CDR3 bases: TGCGCCAGCAGCTTACGACAGGGAGAAGGCAATCAGCCCCAGCATTTT. Amino acid sequence: CASSLRQGEGNQPQHF. Full variable domain (remainder filled in from reference TRBV5-1 and TRBJ1-5): KAGVTQTPRYLIKTRGQQVTLSCSPISGHRSVSWYQQTPGQGLQFLFEYFSETQRNKGNFPGRFSGRQFSNSRSEMNVSTLELGDSALYLCASSLRQGEGNQPQHFGDGTRLSIL.

The chain is built from TRBV19 and TRBJ2-1, with 12 positions matching TRBD2. The CDR3 consists of 14 residues. In germline, CDR1 is LNHDA, CDR2 SQIVND (reference sequence). V lost 5 bases to trimming and J lost 8 bases; unmatched junction nucleotides: 4. Here the CDR3 reads CASSSSGGAYEQFF. DNA of the CDR3: TGTGCCAGTAGTTCTAGCGGGGGGGCGTATGAGCAGTTCTTC. Supplemented by reference TRBV19 and TRBJ2-1, the full variable domain reads DGGITQSPKYLFRKEGQNVTLSCEQNLNHDAMYWYRQDPGQGLRLIYYSQIVNDFQKGDIAEGYSVSREKKESFPLTVTSAQKNPTAFYLCASSSSGGAYEQFFGPGTRLTVL.

This chain connects TRBV28 to TRBJ2-2, with a weak D call TRBD2 (6 bases). Deletions cut 3 bases from V and 6 bases from J, with 8 bases between. The CDR3 contains 13 residues. From germline, CDR1 is MDHEN and CDR2 SYDVKM. The CDR3 DNA follows: TGTGCCAGCAGTTTGGAGGGCCCCGGGGAGCTGTTTTTT. This gives the protein CASSLEGPGELFF.

V usage is TRBV28 and J usage is TRBJ2-3; 8 bases are shared with TRBD2. The CDR3 length is 16 residues. Germline CDR1 and CDR2: MDHEN and SYDVKM. V shed 5 bases, J shed 3 bases, and the junction held 10 bases outside the gene matches. CDR3 bases: TGTGCCAGCAGTCCCGGGACTAGAGGGAGGACAGATACGCAGTATTTT. It encodes CASSPGTRGRTDTQYF.

The chain links TRBV5-1 to TRBJ2-1; 11 bases map to TRBD2. In germline, CDR1 is SGHRS, CDR2 YFSETQ. The CDR3 contains 16 residues. V dropped 4 bases and J dropped 4; count of bases not matched to a gene: 7. This CDR3 reads CASSELAGAPYNEQFF. Written as DNA, the CDR3 is TGCGCCAGCAGCGAACTAGCGGGAGCACCTTACAATGAGCAGTTCTTC.

V gene TRBV4-1 combines with J gene TRBJ2-1; a possible D gene is TRBD2 (6 bases). V lost 0 bases and J 4 bases, leaving 10 bases between the germline ends. Germline loops: CDR1 MGHRA, CDR2 YSYEKL. This CDR3 is built from 15 residues. CDR3 sequence: CASSQDGGTYNEQFF. CDR3 nucleotide sequence: TGCGCCAGCAGCCAAGACGGGGGAACTTACAATGAGCAGTTCTTC.

This clone occurred a few times. The chain recombines TRBV7-3 with TRBJ2-7; 7 bases are shared with TRBD1. Losses at the gene ends were 1 base for V and 3 bases for J; bases not matched to a gene: 9. This CDR3 is 16 amino acids long. Germline CDR1 SGHTA, CDR2 FQGTGA. CDR3 sequence: CASSLRGEQGDYEQYF. CDR3 sequence (DNA): TGTGCCAGCAGCTTAAGGGGAGAGCAGGGGGACTACGAGCAGTACTTC.